The 22 T cell receptor beta chains presented below share a single source sample, sequenced in a study of CD8+ T cells in alopecia areata. Documented treatment: oral pan-JAK inhibitor, 5-10 mg twice daily. Extracted from the samples, RNA was reverse transcribed into cDNA to serve as the sequencing template. Method: immunoSEQ multiplex PCR; TCRdb's copy keeps in-frame clones and lacks some. The sample includes under 350,000 clones, over 45% of them seen just once. The sequencing used CD4+ T cells sorted from blood, collected at week 24, from a patient treated with tofacitinib. The receptor set was obtained from a human donor with alopecia areata.

This clone was observed a few times. V and J are TRBV29-1 and TRBJ1-2; tentatively, D is TRBD1 (5 bases). Germline values: CDR1 SQVTM, CDR2 ANQGSEA. Trimming stripped 0 bases from V and 4 bases from J, with 12 bases between. The CDR3 contains 14 residues. The CDR3 coding sequence is TGCAGCGTTGAAGATCTCCGGGGCCCCTATGGCTACACCTTC. As protein: CSVEDLRGPYGYTF.

This clone was picked up a small number of times. The chain carries TRBV5-1 and TRBJ1-1, with D possibly being TRBD1 (5 bases). The germline gives CDR1 SGHRS, CDR2 YFSETQ. Deletions cut 1 base from V and 8 bases from J, with 15 bases between. CDR3 size: 14 residues. CDR3 residues: CASSLTGQSTEAFF. CDR3 nucleotides: TGCGCCAGCAGCTTGACAGGCCAGTCTACCGAAGCTTTCTTT.

The chain employs TRBV9 and TRBJ2-5; unclear D gene. The V gene's germline CDR1 is SGDLS and CDR2 YYNGEE. V was clipped by 0 bases and J by 4 bases, with 4 bases between them. The CDR3 is 12 amino acids. CDR3 nucleotides: TGTGCCAGCAGCGTAGCCGGAGAGACCCAGTACTTC. Translating gives CASSVAGETQYF.

The chain carries TRBV6-1 and TRBJ1-2; no firm D call. V dropped 0 bases and J dropped 8 bases, with 19 bases sitting between them. Germline CDR1 MNHNS, CDR2 SASEGT. The CDR3 runs to 16 residues. The CDR3 reads CASSEAGSATLRGYTF. The CDR3 nucleotides read TGTGCCAGCAGTGAAGCGGGAAGTGCGACACTCCGAGGCTACACCTTC.

This chain links TRBV6-6 with TRBJ1-2; D is ambiguous. V lost 5 bases, J lost 6 bases, and 13 bases lay in between. Germline CDR1 reads MNHNY; CDR2 reads SVGAGI (reference sequence). CDR3 size: 13 residues. The CDR3 here is CASSPMVSHGYTF. DNA of the CDR3: TGTGCCAGCAGTCCTATGGTTAGTCATGGCTACACCTTC.

This clone was observed a single time. V gene TRBV25-1 combines with J gene TRBJ1-4; D is uncertain. Trimming shortened V by 4 bases and J by 8 bases, and 11 bases separated the two germline ends. This CDR3 region has 13 residues. Germline CDR1 MGHDK, CDR2 SYGVNS. The chain's CDR3 is CASSAPAGEKLFF. The DNA for the CDR3 is TGTGCCAGCAGTGCCCCGGCCGGCGAAAAACTGTTTTTT.

Worth noting for this clone: Germline is not matched at one junction end, which may reflect a read error. V is TRBV14 and J is TRBJ2-7; no definite D call. From germline, CDR1 is SGHDN and CDR2 FVKESK. The CDR3 sequence is 11 residues long. The CDR3 loop reads CASSGYYERYF. The CDR3 nucleotides are TGTGCCAGCAGCGGTTATTACGAGCGGTACTTC.

The V gene is TRBV11-2, the J gene TRBJ1-3; D perhaps matches TRBD1 (6 bases). The germline V gene has CDR1 SGHAT and CDR2 FQNNGV. The CDR3 is 14 residues long. With 6 bases removed from V and 0 bases from J, the gap between germline ends came to 9 bases. CDR3 in DNA: TGTGCCAGCAGTAGGACAGCCTCTGGAAACACCATATATTTT. As protein: CASSRTASGNTIYF.

The rearrangement uses TRBV29-1 and TRBJ1-2; D not certain. Deletions cut 6 bases from V and 4 bases from J, with 6 bases between. The CDR3 totals 10 residues. Germline V gene data show CDR1 as SQVTM and CDR2 as ANQGSEA. The CDR3: CSVASYGYTF. The CDR3 DNA reads as TGCAGCGTAGCCTCCTATGGCTACACCTTC.

As to this clone: Sequence at one end of the junction differs from germline and may be a read error. This chain uses TRBV7-7 with TRBJ2-3; 9 bases align to TRBD1. The germline CDR1 and CDR2 sequences are SSHAT and FNYEAQ (reference sequence). The CDR3 consists of 13 residues. CDR3 residues: CASSPDRGDTQYF. The DNA for the CDR3 is TGTGCTAGCAGCCCGGACAGGGGAGATACGCAGTATTTT. The whole variable domain, filled in from reference TRBV7-7 and TRBJ2-3, reads GAGVSQSPRYKVTKRGQDVTLRCDPISSHATLYWYQQALGQGPEFLTYFNYEAQPDKSGLPSDRFSAERPEGSISTLTIQRTEQRDSAMYRCASSPDRGDTQYFGPGTRLTVL.

V and J are TRBV28 and TRBJ2-7; D possibly corresponds to TRBD2 (6 bases). The CDR3 runs 12 residues. Germline loops: CDR1 MDHEN, CDR2 SYDVKM. Trimming took off 3 bases at V and 3 bases at J, with 6 bases between the two ends. The CDR3, as DNA: TGTGCCAGCAGTTTGGAGGGCTACGAGCAGTACTTC. Translated: CASSLEGYEQYF. Full variable domain (missing parts from reference TRBV28 and TRBJ2-7): DVKVTQSSRYLVKRTGEKVFLECVQDMDHENMFWYRQDPGLGLRLIYFSYDVKMKEKGDIPEGYSVSREKKERFSLILESASTNQTSMYLCASSLEGYEQYFGPGTRLTVT.

In its sample, this clone was seen once. The gene calls are TRBV30 and TRBJ2-6; D unclear. V was pared by 0 bases and J by 0 bases, with 12 bases between. The CDR3 has 17 residues. CDR1 and CDR2 from the germline V gene are GTSNPN and SVGIG (reference sequence). The CDR3 loop reads CAWSVLPLFSGANVLTF. The CDR3 region has the DNA TGTGCCTGGAGTGTTCTACCTTTATTCTCTGGGGCCAACGTCCTGACTTTC. Full variable domain (remainder filled in from reference TRBV30 and TRBJ2-6): SQTIHQWPATLVQPVGSPLSLECTVEGTSNPNLYWYRQAAGRGLQLLFYSVGIGQISSEVPQNLSASRPQDRQFILSSKKLLLSDSGFYLCAWSVLPLFSGANVLTFGAGSRLTVL.

The rearrangement links TRBV7-2 to TRBJ2-3; 8 nucleotides match TRBD1. CDR3 length equals 16 residues. V was pared by 2 bases and J by 4 bases, with 8 bases of the junction left unmatched. Germline-derived CDR1 and CDR2 are SGHTA and FQGNSA. For the CDR3, the DNA is TGTGCCAGCAGCTTATGGGGCAGGGGGCTGGCAGATACGCAGTATTTT. Residues: CASSLWGRGLADTQYF.

As for this clone: The same CDR3 can be traced to other DNA sequences in this sample. The V gene is TRBV29-1, the J gene TRBJ1-1, with D possibly matching TRBD1 (6 bases). Per the germline V gene, CDR1 is SQVTM and CDR2 is ANQGSEA. The CDR3 is 13 residues long. The ends were cut back, 4 bases at V and 2 bases at J, with 11 bases in the middle. CDR3 region: CSVAGVLNTEAFF. The CDR3 bases are TGCAGCGTTGCAGGGGTACTCAACACTGAAGCTTTCTTT. The full variable domain, rest sourced from reference TRBV29-1 and TRBJ1-1, is SAVISQKPSRDICQRGTSLTIQCQVDSQVTMMFWYRQQPGQSLTLIATANQGSEATYESGFVIDKFPISRPNLTFSTLTVSNMSPEDSSIYLCSVAGVLNTEAFFGQGTRLTVV.

The chain has TRBV5-1 and TRBJ2-1; TRBD1 matches at 10 bases. The V and J ends lost 4 bases and 6 bases, in that order; junction bases with no gene match: 7. CDR3 length: 15 residues. Per the germline V gene, CDR1 is SGHRS and CDR2 is YFSETQ. CDR3 DNA: TGCGCCAGCAGCCCCGGGACAGGGGTCTCCAATGAGCAGTTCTTC. Protein sequence: CASSPGTGVSNEQFF.

This chain links TRBV19 with TRBJ1-4; no firm D call. With 6 bases removed from V and 8 bases from J, the gap between germline ends came to 16 bases. CDR3 length: 14 amino acids. In germline, CDR1 is LNHDA, CDR2 SQIVND (reference sequence). DNA for the CDR3: TGTGCCAGTAGCCCCATCGGCCCGGGGGAAAAACTGTTTTTT. This encodes CASSPIGPGEKLFF.

This clone was seen a few times. CDR3 nucleotides: TGTGCCAGCAGTTTAATTTCAGGGCCCAAGGGTGAGCAGTTCTTC. Translation: CASSLISGPKGEQFF. The V gene is TRBV28, the J gene TRBJ2-1, with D perhaps matching TRBD1 (5 bases). CDR1 and CDR2 (germline): MDHEN, SYDVKM. This CDR3 spans 15 amino acids. With 2 bases removed from V and 9 bases from J, the gap between germline ends came to 17 bases.

This sequence joins TRBV5-1 and TRBJ2-1; 10 nucleotides match TRBD1. The germline gives CDR1 SGHRS, CDR2 YFSETQ. The junction had 4 bases not matched to a gene; V was cut back by 0 bases and J by 7 bases. The CDR3 totals 15 residues. The CDR3 here is CASSLEDRGRNEQFF. CDR3 nucleotide sequence: TGCGCCAGCAGCTTGGAGGACAGGGGGAGGAATGAGCAGTTCTTC. The full variable domain, rest sourced from reference TRBV5-1 and TRBJ2-1, is KAGVTQTPRYLIKTRGQQVTLSCSPISGHRSVSWYQQTPGQGLQFLFEYFSETQRNKGNFPGRFSGRQFSNSRSEMNVSTLELGDSALYLCASSLEDRGRNEQFFGPGTRLTVL.

V gene TRBV5-1 combines with J gene TRBJ1-4, with D uncertain. The CDR3 spans 14 residues. CDR1 SGHRS and CDR2 YFSETQ come from the germline V gene. V was shortened by 4 bases and J by 0 bases, with 7 bases between the two germline ends. CDR3 residues: CASSPSTTNEKLFF. The DNA for the CDR3 is TGCGCCAGCAGCCCTAGTACAACTAATGAAAAACTGTTTTTT.

CDR3 bases: TGTGCCAGCAGTTTCCGACAGGCATGGGGCAATCAGCCCCAGCATTTT. It encodes CASSFRQAWGNQPQHF. The chain has TRBV6-5 and TRBJ1-5; maybe TRBD1 (6 bases). Germline CDR1 MNHEY, CDR2 SVGAGI. V was pared by 4 bases and J by 2 bases, with 15 bases between. There are 16 residues in the CDR3.

This chain links TRBV7-6 with TRBJ2-5, with 11 nucleotides matching TRBD1. The V segment lost 4 bases and the J segment 5 bases; nucleotides outside the gene matches: 12. Germline lookup yields CDR1 SGHVS and CDR2 FNYEAQ. CDR3 size: 17 residues. CDR3 DNA: TGTGCCAGCAGCTCCGGGCAAGGACAGGGGGCTTATGAGACCCAGTACTTC. Residues: CASSSGQGQGAYETQYF.

This clone was counted between two and nine times. This chain links TRBV4-1 with TRBJ2-3; 9 bases are a match to TRBD1. The CDR3 totals 16 residues. The ends lost 4 bases at V and 4 bases at J; junction bases unmatched: 9. Germline-derived CDR1 and CDR2 are MGHRA and YSYEKL. Here the CDR3 DNA reads TGCGCCAGCAGCCTGGTAGAGACAGGGGGGGCAGATACGCAGTATTTT. This sequence encodes CASSLVETGGADTQYF.